Each of the 23 T cell receptor beta chains below was sequenced from the same sample in a study of immune heterogeneity within non-small cell lung tumors (dated by TCRdb to 2016 to 2018). The instrument given in TCRdb is HiSeq X Ten. The TCR beta CDR3 region was amplified with a multiplex PCR system whose first round ran for approximately 9 cycles using 32 V-gene forward primers and 13 J-gene reverse primers. TCRdb reprocessed the public reads (quality trimming at Q25 with fastp, clone calling with MiXCR) and kept in-frame beta chains. Each record represents a unique CDR3 protein, reported with the most common genes and DNA among its rows. This sample comprises around 16,000 distinct CDR3 sequences, under 30% of them detected only once. The top ten clones comprise approximately 4.1% of the sample. For the TCR template, genomic DNA was extracted from bulk tumor tissue, and approximately 540 ng of gDNA was amplified for each sample. During surgery, multiple biopsies were taken from each primary tumor and placed as far apart as possible within the tumor mass. The study cohort was described as untreated and was composed of newly diagnosed NSCLC cases undergoing curative surgery.

The sequenced sample was lung tumor tissue. These TCRs come from a man aged 40-49 years with non-small cell lung cancer.

There are many counts of this clonotype. This chain connects TRBV5-6 to TRBJ1-1, with TRBD1 identical over 7 bases. From germline, CDR1 is SGHDT and CDR2 YYEEEE. This CDR3 is built from 11 residues. V dropped 5 bases and J dropped 11; count of bases not matched to a gene: 6. In nucleotides, the CDR3 is TGTGCCAGCAGACAGGGGCGTGGGGCTTTCTTT. Translation gives CASRQGRGAFF.

In regard to this clonotype: This could be a read error, since a much larger clone is one nucleotide away. The V call is TRBV11-3, the J call TRBJ2-5; D is perhaps TRBD2 (5 bases). Looked up from germline, CDR1 is SGHNT and CDR2 is YENEEA. This CDR3 spans 13 amino acids. With 10 bases removed from V and 6 bases from J, the gap between germline ends came to 18 bases. The CDR3 spells CAISLGSSKTQYF. As DNA, the CDR3 is TGTGCCATCAGTTTAGGGAGTTCGAAGACCCAGTACTTC.

The chain is built from TRBV6-6 and TRBJ2-3; D perhaps matches TRBD2 (6 bases). V dropped 0 bases and J dropped 4 bases, with 14 bases sitting between them. Germline V gene data show CDR1 as MNHNY and CDR2 as SVGAGI (reference sequence). This CDR3 has 16 amino acids. The DNA of the CDR3 is TGTGCCAGCAGTTACTCGTTCGCGGGAAGCGCAGATACGCAGTATTTT. Its translation: CASSYSFAGSADTQYF.

Concerning this clonotype itself: A clone one base away is much larger, so this may be a read error. The J gene is TRBJ1-2, the V gene TRBV30; unclear D gene. Germline V gene lookup returns CDR1 GTSNPN and CDR2 SVGIG (reference sequence). The CDR3 is 12 amino acids. The CDR3 coding sequence is TGTGCCTGTAGTGTCCAAAAGAATGGCTACACCTTC. Its translation: CACSVQKNGYTF.

With respect to this clonotype: A much larger clone differs by one base, so this may be a read error. The chain combines TRBV9 with TRBJ2-3; 11 bases fit TRBD2. Germline V CDR1 and CDR2: SGDLS, YYNGEE. The CDR3 has 16 residues. The V segment lost 0 bases and the J segment 6 bases; nucleotides outside the gene matches: 6. The CDR3 coding sequence is TGTGCCAGCAGCGTAGGATCTAGCGGGAGGAACGATACGCAGTATTTT. It codes for CASSVGSSGRNDTQYF.

By share, this clonotype ranks as medium-sized (0.01 to 0.1%). The chain links TRBV11-3 to TRBJ2-7; 9 nucleotides line up with TRBD2. V lost 4 bases and J lost 0; bases outside the gene matches: 13. Germline V CDR1 and CDR2: SGHNT, YENEEA. The CDR3 sequence is 18 residues long. CDR3 nucleotide sequence: TGTGCCAGCAGCTCCGGTAGCTTCTCTAGCGGGGACTCCTACGAGCAGTACTTC. Translating gives CASSSGSFSSGDSYEQYF.

A remark on this clonotype: A read error may produce the germline difference seen at one junction end. V is TRBV5-1 and J is TRBJ2-3; a possible D gene is TRBD1 (7 bases). Germline CDR1 reads SGHRS; CDR2 reads YFSETQ. The CDR3 runs 15 residues. CDR3 residues: CASSFQGGFADTQCF. Written as DNA, the CDR3 is TGCGCCAGCAGCTTCCAGGGGGGCTTTGCAGATACGCAGTGTTTT.

This clonotype was observed at least ten times. V and J are TRBV6-4 and TRBJ2-2; 7 bases are a match to TRBD2. CDR1 and CDR2 (germline): MRHNA, SNTAGT. The V and J ends lost 0 bases and 0 bases, in that order; junction bases with no gene match: 13. The CDR3 is made up of 20 amino acids. DNA for the CDR3: TGTGCCAGCAGTGACTCTGAAGTGCACGACAGCGGGACGAACACCGGGGAGCTGTTTTTT. Translation: CASSDSEVHDSGTNTGELFF.

This clonotype was detected only a few times. V usage is TRBV11-3 and J usage is TRBJ1-2; a possible D gene is TRBD1 (6 bases). Germline CDR1 SGHNT, CDR2 YENEEA. V was trimmed by 5 bases and J by 8 bases, leaving 15 bases between them. The CDR3 is 13 amino acids. CDR3 nucleotide sequence: TGTGCCAGCAGCCCAAGGACAGCGCGAGGCTACACCTTC. It yields the protein CASSPRTARGYTF.

This clonotype ranks as medium-sized (0.01 to 0.1%). The chain uses TRBV5-1 and TRBJ2-7; D is tentatively TRBD1 or TRBD2 (7 bases each). The germline gives CDR1 SGHRS, CDR2 YFSETQ. The CDR3 spans 15 residues. The ends were cut back, 0 bases at V and 4 bases at J, with 14 bases in the middle. The CDR3 here is CASSLEGRGGYEQYF. The CDR3 DNA follows: TGCGCCAGCAGCTTGGAGGGCAGGGGGGGATACGAGCAGTACTTC.

This clonotype is medium-sized in the sample. The chain combines TRBV7-6 with TRBJ2-7; 8 nucleotides line up with TRBD1. Germline CDR1 SGHVS, CDR2 FNYEAQ. The J segment lost 4 bases and the V segment lost 5 bases, leaving 7 bases of the junction unmatched. This CDR3 is 14 amino acids long. CDR3 bases: TGTGCCAGCAGCCTCCATGGACAGGGTTACGAGCAGTACTTC. It translates to CASSLHGQGYEQYF.

With regard to this clonotype: The junction departs from the called germline gene at one end, perhaps through a read error. This chain joins TRBV5-4 and TRBJ2-2; either TRBD1 or TRBD2 may supply D (5 bases each). Germline assignment: CDR1 SGHNT and CDR2 YYREEE (reference sequence). This CDR3 has 14 residues. The CDR3 nucleotides are TGTGCCAGCAGCGTCCAGGGTGAGACCGGGAAGCTGTTTTTT. Translating gives CASSVQGETGKLFF.

In its sample, this clonotype was seen many times. This rearrangement joins TRBV18 to TRBJ2-7; D unclear. Germline V gene data show CDR1 as KGHSH and CDR2 as LQKENI. This CDR3 has 15 residues. The ends were cut back, 8 bases at V and 1 base at J, with 18 bases in the middle. The CDR3 DNA is TGTGCCAGCGCATATAACCCCCGGGCTTCCTACGAGCAGTACTTC. This translates into CASAYNPRASYEQYF.

By sample fraction, this clonotype is medium-sized. V usage is TRBV28 and J usage is TRBJ2-7; TRBD2 matches 11 bases. From germline, CDR1 is MDHEN and CDR2 SYDVKM. V was clipped by 2 bases and J by 5 bases; unmatched bases: 11. The CDR3 is made up of 17 amino acids. The CDR3 coding sequence is TGTGCCAGCAGTTTACGCTCCGGACTAGCGGGTTTCCACGAGCAGTACTTC. Its translation: CASSLRSGLAGFHEQYF.

The chain links TRBV29-1 to TRBJ2-3, with D maybe TRBD2 (5 bases). The V gene lost 3 bases and the J gene lost 8 bases, with 12 bases spanning the gap. The CDR3 covers 12 residues. CDR1 SQVTM and CDR2 ANQGSEA come from the germline V gene. CDR3 sequence reads: CSVDSGGTTQYF. CDR3 DNA sequence: TGCAGCGTTGACAGTGGAGGCACTACGCAGTATTTT.

A remark on this clonotype: Since a much larger clone is just one base distant, this may be a read error. This chain links TRBV6-2 or TRBV6-3 with TRBJ2-7; no reliable D call. V lost 5 bases, J lost 2 bases, and 10 bases lay in between. Germline loops: CDR1 MNHEY, CDR2 SVGEGT. The CDR3 length is 13 residues. The CDR3 DNA reads TGTGCCAGCAGTCCGAGCGTCCCCTACGAGCAGTACTTC. This gives the protein CASSPSVPYEQYF.

This clonotype is medium-sized (0.01 to 0.1%) within its sample. The genes are TRBV19 and TRBJ2-7; D assignment may be TRBD1 or TRBD2 (5 bases each). The germline V gene encodes CDR1 LNHDA and CDR2 SQIVND (reference sequence). Trimming left V 6 bases short and J 2 bases short, with 14 bases between. The CDR3 has 14 amino acids. This chain's CDR3 is CASSLRDLPYEQYF. The CDR3 DNA reads TGTGCCAGTAGCCTCCGGGACCTCCCCTACGAGCAGTACTTC.

This clonotype came up many times. The gene calls are TRBV6-2 or TRBV6-3 and TRBJ2-2; the D call may be TRBD1 or TRBD2 (5 bases each). Germline assignment: CDR1 MNHEY and CDR2 SVGEGT. Deletions cut 0 bases from V and 1 base from J, with 6 bases between. This CDR3 spans 15 amino acids. The CDR3 protein is CASSYSGENTGELFF. CDR3 coding DNA: TGTGCCAGCAGTTACTCGGGGGAGAACACCGGGGAGCTGTTTTTT.

Remarks on this clonotype: A much larger clone lies one base from this, so it may be a read error. The CDR3: CASSLQGTEEYF. The CDR3 region has the DNA TGTGCCAGCAGCTTACAGGGTACCGAGGAGTACTTC. V usage is TRBV5-8 and J usage is TRBJ2-7, with D tentatively TRBD1 (6 bases). CDR1 SGHTS and CDR2 YDEGEE come from the germline V gene. This CDR3 contains 12 residues.

By share, this clonotype ranks as medium-sized. This chain uses TRBV5-4 with TRBJ2-7, with D perhaps matching TRBD2 (6 bases). The CDR3 has 15 residues. Germline assignment: CDR1 SGHNT and CDR2 YYREEE (reference sequence). Trimming pared 3 bases from V and 0 bases from J, leaving 13 bases between. CDR3 residues: CASSSRDGSSYEQYF. The CDR3 coding sequence is TGTGCCAGCAGCTCTCGTGACGGGAGCTCCTACGAGCAGTACTTC.

The chain employs TRBV5-8 and TRBJ1-2, with a weak D call TRBD1 (6 bases). CDR3 length: 12 amino acids. Trimming pared 4 bases from V and 8 bases from J, leaving 12 bases between. CDR1 and CDR2 (germline): SGHTS, YDEGEE. CDR3 nucleotides: TGTGCCAGCAGCACCAGGGGTCGGGGCTACACCTTC. Translating it yields CASSTRGRGYTF.

This clonotype qualifies as medium-sized. This chain links TRBV6-1 with TRBJ1-5; D is perhaps TRBD1 (6 bases). Looked up from germline, CDR1 is MNHNS and CDR2 is SASEGT. Trimming took off 1 base at V and 7 bases at J, with 14 bases between the two ends. This CDR3 has 15 residues. CDR3 DNA sequence: TGTGCCAGCAGTGAAGTTGGGGGGCCAGGACAGCCCCAGCATTTT. Its translation is CASSEVGGPGQPQHF.

Comments on this clonotype: A much larger clone sits a single nucleotide away, making a read error possible. The V call is TRBV2, the J call TRBJ1-4; D remains ambiguous. CDR1 is SNHLY and CDR2 is FYNNEI in the germline V gene. This CDR3 region has 14 residues. The CDR3 region is CANSDGGFNEKLFF. In DNA, the CDR3 is TGTGCCAACAGTGACGGCGGTTTTAATGAAAAACTGTTTTTT.